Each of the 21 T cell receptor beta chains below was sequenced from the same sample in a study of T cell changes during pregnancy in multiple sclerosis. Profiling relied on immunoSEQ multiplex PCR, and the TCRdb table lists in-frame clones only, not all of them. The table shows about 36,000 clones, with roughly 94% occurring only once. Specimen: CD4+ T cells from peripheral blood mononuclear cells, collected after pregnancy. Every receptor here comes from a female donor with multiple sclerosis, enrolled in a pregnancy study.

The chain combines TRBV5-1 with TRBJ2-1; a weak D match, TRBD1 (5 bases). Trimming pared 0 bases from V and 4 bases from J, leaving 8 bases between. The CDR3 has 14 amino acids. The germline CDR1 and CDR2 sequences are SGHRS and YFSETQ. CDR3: CASSLVTDYNEQFF. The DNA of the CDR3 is TGCGCCAGCAGCTTGGTGACAGATTACAATGAGCAGTTCTTC.

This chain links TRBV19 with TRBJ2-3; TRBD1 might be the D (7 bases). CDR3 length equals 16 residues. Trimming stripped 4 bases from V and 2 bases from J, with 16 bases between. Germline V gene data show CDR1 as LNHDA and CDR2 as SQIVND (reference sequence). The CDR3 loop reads CASSTRPGGSTDTQYF. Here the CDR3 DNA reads TGTGCCAGTAGTACACGTCCAGGGGGGTCCACAGATACGCAGTATTTT. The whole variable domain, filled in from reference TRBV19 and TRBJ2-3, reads DGGITQSPKYLFRKEGQNVTLSCEQNLNHDAMYWYRQDPGQGLRLIYYSQIVNDFQKGDIAEGYSVSREKKESFPLTVTSAQKNPTAFYLCASSTRPGGSTDTQYFGPGTRLTVL.

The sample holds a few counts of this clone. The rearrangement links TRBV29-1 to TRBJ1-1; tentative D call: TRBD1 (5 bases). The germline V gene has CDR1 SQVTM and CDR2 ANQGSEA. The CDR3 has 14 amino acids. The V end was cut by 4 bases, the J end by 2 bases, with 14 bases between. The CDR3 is CSVVTTGFNTEAFF. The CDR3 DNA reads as TGCAGCGTTGTGACCACAGGTTTCAACACTGAAGCTTTCTTT.

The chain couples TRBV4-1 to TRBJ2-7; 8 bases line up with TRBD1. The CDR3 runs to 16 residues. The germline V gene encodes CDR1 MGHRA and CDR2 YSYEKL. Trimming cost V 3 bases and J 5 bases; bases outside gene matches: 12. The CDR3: CASSQRPGQVNHEQYF. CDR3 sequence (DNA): TGCGCCAGCAGCCAGCGCCCGGGACAGGTAAACCACGAGCAGTACTTC.

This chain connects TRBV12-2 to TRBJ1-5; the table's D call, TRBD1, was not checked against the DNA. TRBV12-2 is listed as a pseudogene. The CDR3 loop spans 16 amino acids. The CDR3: CASRLARTDSNQPQHF. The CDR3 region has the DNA TGTGCAAGTCGCTTAGCTCGGACAGATAGCAATCAGCCCCAGCATTTT.

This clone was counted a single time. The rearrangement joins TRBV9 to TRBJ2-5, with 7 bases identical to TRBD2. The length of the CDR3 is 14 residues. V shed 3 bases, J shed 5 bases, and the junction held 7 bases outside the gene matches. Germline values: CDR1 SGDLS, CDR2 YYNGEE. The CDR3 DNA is TGTGCCAGCAGCGCCCACGGGGGAGGGGAGACCCAGTACTTC. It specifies CASSAHGGGETQYF.

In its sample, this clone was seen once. CDR3 loop: CASSSGTGAYNEQFF. As DNA, the CDR3 is TGCGCCAGCAGCTCCGGGACAGGGGCCTACAATGAGCAGTTCTTC. This rearrangement joins TRBV5-1 to TRBJ2-1; 10 bases match TRBD1. The trim removed 3 bases at V and 2 bases at J, leaving 2 bases unmatched. The CDR3 contains 15 residues. Germline V CDR1 and CDR2: SGHRS, YFSETQ.

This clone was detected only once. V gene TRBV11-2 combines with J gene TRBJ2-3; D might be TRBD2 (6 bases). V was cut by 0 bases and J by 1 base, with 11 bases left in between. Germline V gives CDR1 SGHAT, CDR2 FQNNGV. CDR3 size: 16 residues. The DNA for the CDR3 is TGTGCCAGCAGCTTAGAGGTCGGGGGACGCACAGATACGCAGTATTTT. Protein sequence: CASSLEVGGRTDTQYF.

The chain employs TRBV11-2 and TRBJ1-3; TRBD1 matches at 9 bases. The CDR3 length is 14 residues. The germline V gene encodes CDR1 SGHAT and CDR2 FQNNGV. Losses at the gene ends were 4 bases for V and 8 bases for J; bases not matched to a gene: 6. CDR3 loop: CASSSWTGVDTIYF. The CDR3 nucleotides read TGTGCCAGCAGCTCATGGACAGGGGTGGACACCATATATTTT.

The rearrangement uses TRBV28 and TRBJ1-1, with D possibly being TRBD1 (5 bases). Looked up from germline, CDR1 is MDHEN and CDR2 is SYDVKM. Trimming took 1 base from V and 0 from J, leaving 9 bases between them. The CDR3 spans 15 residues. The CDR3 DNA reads TGTGCCAGCAGTTTATTACTACAGGTGAACACTGAAGCTTTCTTT. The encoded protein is CASSLLLQVNTEAFF.

The CDR3 sequence: CASSQDRWSTDTQYF. Written as DNA, the CDR3 is TGTGCCAGCAGCCAAGATAGATGGAGCACAGATACGCAGTATTTT. The V and J genes are TRBV14 and TRBJ2-3; D not certain. V gave up 0 bases and J gave up 0 bases, with 7 bases separating them. This CDR3 is built from 15 residues. Looked up from germline, CDR1 is SGHDN and CDR2 is FVKESK. Combining the CDR3 with reference TRBV14 and TRBJ2-3 gives the whole variable domain EAGVTQFPSHSVIEKGQTVTLRCDPISGHDNLYWYRRVMGKEIKFLLHFVKESKQDESGMPNNRFLAERTGGTYSTLKVQPAELEDSGVYFCASSQDRWSTDTQYFGPGTRLTVL.

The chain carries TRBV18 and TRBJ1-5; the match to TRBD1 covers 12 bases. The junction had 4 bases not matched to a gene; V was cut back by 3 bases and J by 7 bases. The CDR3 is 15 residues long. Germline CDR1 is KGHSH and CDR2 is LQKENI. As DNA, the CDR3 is TGTGCCAGCTCACCCGGGACAGGGGGCCGCCAGCCCCAGCATTTT. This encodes CASSPGTGGRQPQHF.

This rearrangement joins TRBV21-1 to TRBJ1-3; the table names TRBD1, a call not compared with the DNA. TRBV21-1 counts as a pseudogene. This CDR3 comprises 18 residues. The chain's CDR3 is CASSKSEVGRASGNTIYF. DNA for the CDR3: TGTGCCAGCAGCAAAAGCGAGGTTGGCAGGGCCTCTGGAAACACCATATATTTT.

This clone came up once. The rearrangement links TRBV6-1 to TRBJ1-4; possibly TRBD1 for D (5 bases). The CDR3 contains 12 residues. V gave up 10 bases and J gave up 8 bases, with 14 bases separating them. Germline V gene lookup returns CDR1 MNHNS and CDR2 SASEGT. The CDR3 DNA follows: TGTGCCACTGGGACTGGATGGGAAAAACTGTTTTTT. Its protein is CATGTGWEKLFF.

The CDR3 bases are TGTGCCAGCAGCACAGAGACAGCGTCTGGAAACACCATATATTTT. As protein: CASSTETASGNTIYF. The chain employs TRBV7-2 and TRBJ1-3, with D tentatively TRBD1 (5 bases). Trimming took off 5 bases at V and 1 base at J, with 12 bases between the two ends. This CDR3 is built from 15 residues. Germline V gene lookup returns CDR1 SGHTA and CDR2 FQGNSA.

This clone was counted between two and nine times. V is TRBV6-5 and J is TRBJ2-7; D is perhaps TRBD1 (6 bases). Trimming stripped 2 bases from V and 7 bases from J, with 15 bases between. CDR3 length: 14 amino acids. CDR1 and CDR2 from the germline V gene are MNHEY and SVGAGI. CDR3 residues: CASSYAGAVGEQYF. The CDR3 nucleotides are TGTGCCAGCAGTTACGCAGGGGCCGTGGGGGAGCAGTACTTC.

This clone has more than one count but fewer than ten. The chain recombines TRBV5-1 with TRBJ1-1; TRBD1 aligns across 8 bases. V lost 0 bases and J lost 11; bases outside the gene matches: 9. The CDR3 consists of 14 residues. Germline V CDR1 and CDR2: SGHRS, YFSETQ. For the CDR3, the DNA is TGCGCCAGCAGCTTGGCCGGACAGGGCCTACTTGCTTTCTTT. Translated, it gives CASSLAGQGLLAFF.

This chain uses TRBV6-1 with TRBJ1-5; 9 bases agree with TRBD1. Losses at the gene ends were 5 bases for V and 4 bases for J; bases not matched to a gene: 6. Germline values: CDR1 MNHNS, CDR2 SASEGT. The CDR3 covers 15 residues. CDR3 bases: TGTGCCAGCAGTACCCGACAGGGGGGGAATCAGCCCCAGCATTTT. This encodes CASSTRQGGNQPQHF.

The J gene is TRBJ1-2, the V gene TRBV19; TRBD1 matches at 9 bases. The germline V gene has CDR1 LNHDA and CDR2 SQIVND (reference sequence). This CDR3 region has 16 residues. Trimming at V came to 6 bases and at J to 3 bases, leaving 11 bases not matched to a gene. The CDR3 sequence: CASSSLTGGADYGYTF. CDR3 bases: TGTGCCAGTAGCAGCCTCACAGGGGGCGCCGACTATGGCTACACCTTC.

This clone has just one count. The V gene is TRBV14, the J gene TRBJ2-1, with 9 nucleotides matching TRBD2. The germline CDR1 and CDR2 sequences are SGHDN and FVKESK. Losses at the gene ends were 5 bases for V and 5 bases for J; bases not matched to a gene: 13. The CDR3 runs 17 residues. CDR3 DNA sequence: TGTGCCAGCAGCTATTATTGGGGCGGGAGGGTAAACAATGAGCAGTTCTTC. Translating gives CASSYYWGGRVNNEQFF.

The CDR3 bases are TGTGCCAGCAGTTTAGAAGGGCGGGGCTCCTACGAGCAGTACTTC. Amino acid sequence: CASSLEGRGSYEQYF. The rearrangement joins TRBV28 to TRBJ2-7; D is perhaps TRBD2 (6 bases). The CDR3 is 15 residues long. Germline-derived CDR1 and CDR2 are MDHEN and SYDVKM. V was clipped by 2 bases and J by 0 bases, with 11 bases between them.